A selection of T cell receptor beta chains follows, all from one sample in a study of cytomegalovirus exposure and HLA in healthy donors. The assay was immunoSEQ multiplex PCR, and TCRdb's table has in-frame clones only and misses some. The profile shows some 90,000 clones, just over 70% of them singletons. Sequenced input: PBMCs. Receptors were obtained from a man aged 60-69 years in good health and CMV-seronegative. Each CDR3 is given with its conserved first and last residue. The D gene is left open where the match is weak. Size is omitted from some rows. Given values are once, few, many or a class for expanded clones.

NA,TRBV6-1,TRBJ2-7,TRBD2,TGTGCCAGCAGTGAAACCACTAGCGGCTCCTACGAGCAGTACTTC,CASSETTSGSYEQYF
NA,TRBV6-1,TRBJ2-5,TRBD2,TGTGCCAGCAATGGACTAGCGGGAGTAGACAGGACCCAGTACTTC,CASNGLAGVDRTQYF
NA,TRBV4-1,TRBJ2-3,TRBD2,TGCGCCAGCAGCCAAATCTCGGGGGGGCGAGATACGCAGTATTTT,CASSQISGGRDTQYF
NA,TRBV5-1,TRBJ1-1,TRBD1,TGCGCCAGCAGCTTGGCCGGGACAGGGGGAACTGAAGCTTTCTTT,CASSLAGTGGTEAFF
few,TRBV6-1,TRBJ1-6,TRBD1,TGTGCCAGCAGTGAAGGGAGGGGGACAGGGGCGATTCCCCTCCACTTT,CASSEGRGTGAIPLHF
NA,TRBV6-5,TRBJ1-1,NA,TGTGCCAGCAGTTACTCAACAGGACCGAACACTGAAGCTTTCTTT,CASSYSTGPNTEAFF
few,TRBV9,TRBJ2-7,TRBD1,TGTGCCAGCAGCCCCCGGGACAGCTTCTACGAGCAGTACTTC,CASSPRDSFYEQYF
NA,TRBV7-9,TRBJ2-5,TRBD1,TGTGCCAGCAGCACCAGGACAGGGGAGGAGACCCAGTACTTC,CASSTRTGEETQYF
NA,TRBV5-5,TRBJ2-7,NA,TGTGCCAGCAGCTTGGGGCAGGGAGGCTACGAGCAGTACTTC,CASSLGQGGYEQYF
NA,TRBV5-1,TRBJ1-1,TRBD1,TGCGCCAGCACCCTCAACACAGGGGGCGGTGAAGCTTTCTTT,CASTLNTGGGEAFF
once,TRBV19,TRBJ2-7,TRBD1,TGTGCCAGTAGTATAGGACAGGGAAAGGGCTACGAGCAGTACTTC,CASSIGQGKGYEQYF
NA,TRBV18,TRBJ2-3,TRBD2,TGTGCCAGCTCACCATCGGGAGGCCCCCGAGATACGCAGTATTTT,CASSPSGGPRDTQYF
NA,TRBV27,TRBJ1-1,NA,TGTGCCAGCAGTTACTCACAGGGTGGGAACACTGAAGCTTTCTTT,CASSYSQGGNTEAFF
NA,TRBV27,TRBJ1-5,NA,TGTGCCAGCAGTTTATCGTTCAGGGGCAGCAATCAGCCCCAGCATTTT,CASSLSFRGSNQPQHF
NA,TRBV5-6,TRBJ1-2,NA,TGTGCCAGCAGCTTGAGGGGTAACTATGGCTACACCTTC,CASSLRGNYGYTF
NA,TRBV7-6,TRBJ2-6,NA,TGTGCCAGCAGTAGCTACGGGGTCGGGGCTGGGGCCAACGTCCTGACTTTC,CASSSYGVGAGANVLTF
NA,TRBV19,TRBJ2-7,TRBD2,TGTGCCAGTAGTACTCTCGGGGGGGCTTACGAGCAGTACTTC,CASSTLGGAYEQYF
NA,TRBV5-1,TRBJ2-2,TRBD1,TGCGCCAGCAGCGCGAATACAGGGGGGATCGGGGAGCTGTTTTTT,CASSANTGGIGELFF
NA,TRBV7-9,TRBJ2-1,NA,TGTGCCAGCAGCCCCGTCTCCAATGAGCAGTTCTTC,CASSPVSNEQFF
once,TRBV7-9,TRBJ1-3,NA,TGTGCCAGCAGCCCCGGACAGAACTCTGGAAACACCATATATTTT,CASSPGQNSGNTIYF
NA,TRBV14,TRBJ2-1,TRBD2,TGTGCCAGCAGCCAAGATCTCCTAGCGGGGTCCGCTAATGAGCAGTTCTTC,CASSQDLLAGSANEQFF
NA,TRBV2,TRBJ2-3,TRBD2,TGTGCCAGCAGCTCCGGACTAGCGGGGGCGGCAGATACGCAGTATTTT,CASSSGLAGAADTQYF
NA,TRBV4-3,TRBJ2-2,TRBD1,TGCGCCAGCGCGGTCGGTCCGGGACAGGGGGCCACCGGGGAGCTGTTTTTT,CASAVGPGQGATGELFF
NA,TRBV2,TRBJ1-2,NA,TGTGCCAGCTTTTTAGGGGCCCCCTATGGCTACACCTTC,CASFLGAPYGYTF
NA,TRBV20-1,TRBJ1-4,NA,TGCAGTGCGGGTGACTTGGTTTTT,CSAGDLVF
NA,TRBV7-9,TRBJ1-1,TRBD1,TGTGCCAGCAGCTCGGGCCAGGGGGCAGGTAGCACTGAAGCTTTCTTT,CASSSGQGAGSTEAFF
NA,TRBV29-1,TRBJ2-1,TRBD1,TGCAGCCAAACCCCACAGGGGGGTAGTGAGCAGTTCTTC,CSQTPQGGSEQFF
NA,TRBV30,TRBJ2-5,TRBD1,TGTGCCTGGGAGGACAGGGACGCTCAAGAGACCCAGTACTTC,CAWEDRDAQETQYF
NA,TRBV28,TRBJ1-1,NA,TGTGCCAGCACCCCTCCGGGATTAGGAGCTTTCTTT,CASTPPGLGAFF
NA,TRBV6-5,TRBJ2-7,TRBD1,TGTGCCAGCAGTTACACGGGACAGGCCTACGAGCAGTACTTC,CASSYTGQAYEQYF
NA,TRBV15,TRBJ1-2,TRBD1,TGTGCCACCAGTCGGACAGGGAACTATGGCTACACCTTC,CATSRTGNYGYTF
NA,TRBV28,TRBJ1-1,TRBD1,TGTGCCAGCAGTTTAATCGGACAGGCTGACACTGAAGCTTTCTTT,CASSLIGQADTEAFF
NA,TRBV10-2,TRBJ2-3,TRBD2,TGCGCCAGCAGCCCCCTTCTAGCGGGAGGCACAGATACGCAGTATTTT,CASSPLLAGGTDTQYF
NA,TRBV5-1,TRBJ2-7,TRBD1,TGCGCCAGCAGCGAGGGAGGAACAGGGGGAGAGCAGTACTTC,CASSEGGTGGEQYF
NA,TRBV25-1,TRBJ1-2,NA,TGTGCCAGCAGTGACACCCTTGGGGGCCAGTTGGGTGGCTACACCTTC,CASSDTLGGQLGGYTF
NA,TRBV6-6,TRBJ2-1,TRBD2,TGTGCCAGCACCCGGAGCGGGGACTACAATGAGCAGTTCTTC,CASTRSGDYNEQFF
once,TRBV6-1,TRBJ1-3,NA,TGTGCCAGCAGCGCCGGGACATACTCTGGAAACACCATATATTTT,CASSAGTYSGNTIYF
NA,TRBV29-1,TRBJ2-7,TRBD2,TGCAGCGCTTACGGACTAGCGGGACCCTACGAGCAGTACTTC,CSAYGLAGPYEQYF
few,TRBV6-1,TRBJ1-5,NA,TGTGCCAGCTTGATTCGGGGTCAGAATCAGCCCCAGCATTTT,CASLIRGQNQPQHF